This T cell receptor (beta chain) was obtained from a study of cytomegalovirus exposure and HLA in healthy donors. The overall study: Earlier results showed approximately 110 million unique TCR beta sequences derived from roughly 180 million T cells.

Overall study findings and caveats: A later analysis linked a missense DCLRE1C variant to TCR beta V- and J-gene trimming. Researchers counted 150 to 200 TCR beta chains as cytomegalovirus-associated. Roughly even sequencing depth across donors was the assumption behind the presence/absence analyses.

On this clone itself: The antigen remains undetermined.

13 Jbeta primers and 60 Vbeta primers were used for the PCR. Produced via immunoSEQ multiplex PCR; TCRdb's table is partial and in-frame only. The sample holds around 170,000 clones, roughly 76% seen once. Trimming took 3 bases from V and 6 from J, leaving 21 bases between them. Germline loops: CDR1 KGHSH, CDR2 LQKENI. The CDR3 loop spans 17 amino acids. The source material was PBMCs. The chain couples TRBV18 to TRBJ2-1; D is unclear. The clonotype was recovered from a man between 40 and 49 years old in good health and CMV-seropositive. The CDR3 nucleotides are TGTGCCAGCTCACCTAAGTCTGGGCCCACGATTGGCAATGAGCAGTTCTTC. This translates into CASSPKSGPTIGNEQFF.